This TCR beta chain was found in a study of blood T cell repertoires in COVID-19. Whole-study context: The United States, Italy and Spain supplied acute and convalescent COVID-19 samples. PBMCs, B-cell-depleted T cells, or T cells provided the cDNA or gDNA that made up the material.

The CDR3 totals 15 residues. The germline CDR1 and CDR2 sequences are LNHDA and SQIVND (reference sequence). Trimming left V 3 bases short and J 2 bases short, with 10 bases between. Authors' analysis steps: Amplification with reference gene primers provided the estimates of nucleated cell counts. The data were produced by immunoSEQ multiplex PCR, yet TCRdb's version contains in-frame clones alone and is incomplete. V, J and clone size are those of that table, while D and trimming were read from the DNA. The sample yields just over 65,000 clones, roughly 90% seen once. The clonotype originates from a man in his fifties or sixties with acute or convalescent COVID-19. The J gene is TRBJ2-2, the V gene TRBV19; D is possibly TRBD1 (5 bases). The sample was peripheral blood. The CDR3 DNA sequence: TGTGCCAGTAGTATTCCAGGGATAAACACCGGGGAGCTGTTTTTT. Its translation: CASSIPGINTGELFF.